A selection of T cell receptor beta chains follows, all from one sample in a study of neurological immune-mediated disorders. TCRdb called the 5' RACE reads again in MiXCR, with one record for every CDR3 protein. Among approximately 50,000 distinct CDR3 sequences listed, around 3.5% were seen once. Sequences were obtained from PBMCs. The receptor set was obtained from a man aged 35-49 years with multiple sclerosis. Both conserved end residues are trimmed from each CDR3. D genes are given only for firm matches.

v_call	d_call	j_call	cdr3_aa
TRBV10-3	-	TRBJ2-7	AISEDGAYEQY
TRBV28	TRBD1	TRBJ2-6	ASSLWDRGRSGANVLT
TRBV12-3/TRBV12-4	TRBD2	TRBJ2-1	ASSTGTMAYNEQF
TRBV6-5	TRBD1	TRBJ1-2	ASSYQGAGLSGYT
TRBV5-1	TRBD1	TRBJ2-7	ASSSFPRGGSYEQY
TRBV9	-	TRBJ1-5	ASSVGGVDQPQH
TRBV10-3	TRBD1	TRBJ2-3	AISDGTAPDTQY
TRBV5-1	-	TRBJ2-4	ASRGRENIQY
TRBV4-1	-	TRBJ1-4	ASIQELNSRKLF
TRBV7-9	-	TRBJ1-1	ASSSSSGTEAF
TRBV12-3/TRBV12-4	TRBD1	TRBJ1-1	ASSPGQGAVAF